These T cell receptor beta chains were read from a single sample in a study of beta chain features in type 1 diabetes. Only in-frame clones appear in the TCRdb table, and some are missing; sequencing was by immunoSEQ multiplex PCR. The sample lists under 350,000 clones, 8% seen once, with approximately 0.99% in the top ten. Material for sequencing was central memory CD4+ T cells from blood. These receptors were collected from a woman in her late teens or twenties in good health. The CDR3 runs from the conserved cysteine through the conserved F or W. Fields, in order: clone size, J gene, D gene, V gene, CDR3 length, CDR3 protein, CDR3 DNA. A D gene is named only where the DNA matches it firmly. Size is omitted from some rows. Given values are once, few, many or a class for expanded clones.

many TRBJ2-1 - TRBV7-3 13 CASSLISDGEQFF TGTGCCAGCAGCTTAATTAGTGACGGAGAGCAGTTCTTC
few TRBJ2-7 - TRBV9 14 CASSPRDLTYEQYF TGTGCCAGCAGCCCACGGGACCTCACCTACGAGCAGTACTTC
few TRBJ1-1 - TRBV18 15 CASSRSSRENTEAFF TGTGCCAGCTCACGATCATCGAGGGAGAACACTGAAGCTTTCTTT
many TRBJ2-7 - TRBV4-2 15 CASSQEYGPVYEQYF TGTGCCAGCAGCCAAGAATATGGCCCCGTCTACGAGCAGTACTTC
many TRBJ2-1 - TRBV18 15 CASSLAVASLNEQFF TGTGCCAGCTCACTCGCGGTAGCGTCCCTCAATGAGCAGTTCTTC
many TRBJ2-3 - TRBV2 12 CASSWGTDTQYF TGTGCCAGCAGTTGGGGCACAGATACGCAGTATTTT
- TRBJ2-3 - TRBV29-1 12 CSVDSGTDTQYF TGCAGCGTTGATTCCGGGACAGATACGCAGTATTTT
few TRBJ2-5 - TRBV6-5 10 CASGRETQYF TGTGCCAGCGGCCGGGAGACCCAGTACTTC
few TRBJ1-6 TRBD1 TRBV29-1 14 CSVQTGSGNSPLHF TGCAGCGTCCAGACAGGGAGTGGGAACTCACCCCTCCACTTT
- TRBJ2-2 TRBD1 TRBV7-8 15 CASSFAGQGAGELFF TGTGCCAGCAGCTTCGCCGGACAGGGGGCCGGGGAGCTGTTTTTT
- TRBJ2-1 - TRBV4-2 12 CASSQDRSEQFF TGTGCCAGCAGCCAGGACAGAAGTGAGCAGTTCTTC
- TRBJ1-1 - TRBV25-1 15 CASSGQGRGNTEAFF TGTGCCAGCAGTGGTCAGGGGAGGGGGAACACTGAAGCTTTCTTT